These T cell receptor beta chains were read from a single sample in a study of T cells after yellow fever vaccination. One entry per CDR3 protein results from TCRdb running MiXCR on the 5' RACE reads. Among 150,000 to 200,000 distinct CDR3 sequences listed, approximately 6.2% were seen once. Sequences were derived from CD4+ T cells sorted from PBMCs, sampled on the day of the first yellow fever vaccination. The receptors stem from a man younger than 30 who received the YFV17D yellow fever vaccine. The CDR3 runs from the conserved cysteine through the conserved F or W. A D gene is named only where the DNA matches it firmly. Only part of the rows carry a size: once, few, many, or a class if the clone is expanded.

DNA | CDR3 | size | D | J | V
TGTGCCAGCAGTCCACAGTGGGGAAGCTACGATCAGCCCCAGCATTTT | CASSPQWGSYDQPQHF | - | - | TRBJ1-5 | TRBV12-3/TRBV12-4
TGCGCCAGCAGCCGGAGCGTACACTACGAGCAGTACTTC | CASSRSVHYEQYF | many | - | TRBJ2-7 | TRBV4-1
TGTGCCAGCAGCTTAATTCGTGGGGGAAGGGGAGTGAGTACTGAGCAGTTCTTC | CASSLIRGGRGVSTEQFF | - | - | TRBJ2-1 | TRBV11-2
TGTGCCAGCAGCTTAAGTTCCGGCGGGGGGTTGAGCACAGATACGCAGTATTTT | CASSLSSGGGLSTDTQYF | many | TRBD2 | TRBJ2-3 | TRBV7-3
TGCAGTGCCACAGGAGATACTAGCGGGGACCACAATGAGCAGTTCTTC | CSATGDTSGDHNEQFF | - | TRBD2 | TRBJ2-1 | TRBV20-1
TGTGCCAGCAGCCCGTCTACCACAGGGCTCACTGAAGCTTTCTTT | CASSPSTTGLTEAFF | few | - | TRBJ1-1 | TRBV3-1
TGTGCCAGCAGCCCGCGACTGGGGGGCAAGAATGAGCAGTTCTTC | CASSPRLGGKNEQFF | many | - | TRBJ2-1 | TRBV7-6
TGCAGTGCTAGAGCCCCTAGCGGGGTAATAGAGGAGCAGTTCTTC | CSARAPSGVIEEQFF | many | TRBD2 | TRBJ2-1 | TRBV20-1
TGTGCCATCAGTGAGTCGACGGTCCAGGGGGCCAAAAACATTCAGTACTTC | CAISESTVQGAKNIQYF | many | - | TRBJ2-4 | TRBV10-3
TGCGCCAGCACCGGGGGGAACCAAGAGACCCAGTACTTC | CASTGGNQETQYF | few | TRBD2 | TRBJ2-5 | TRBV10-2
TGTGCCAGCAGCGCCCAACTACCTATCCGATTCAGGGGGCGTAGGACTGAAGCTTTCTTT | CASSAQLPIRFRGRRTEAFF | few | TRBD1 | TRBJ1-1 | TRBV6-2/TRBV6-3
TGTGCCAGCAGTTACGGGGGGTCGGCAGATACGCAGTATTTT | CASSYGGSADTQYF | few | - | TRBJ2-3 | TRBV6-2/TRBV6-3
TGTGCCAGCAGTGTGCGGACAGGGGGCCCGTACTTC | CASSVRTGGPYF | many | TRBD1 | TRBJ2-7 | TRBV2
TGTGCCAGCAGTTCCTTTGGGGGATACGAGCAGTACTTC | CASSSFGGYEQYF | few | - | TRBJ2-7 | TRBV6-5
TGTGCCACCAGCAGAGATATAAGCGATCATACGCAGTATTTT | CATSRDISDHTQYF | many | - | TRBJ2-3 | TRBV15
TGTGCCAGCAGCCTGAGAATACAGGGGACGTACGAGCAGTACTTC | CASSLRIQGTYEQYF | - | TRBD1 | TRBJ2-7 | TRBV7-2
TGTGCCAGCAGCTTGGAAACGGAACGCACCGGGGAGCTGTTTTTT | CASSLETERTGELFF | few | - | TRBJ2-2 | TRBV5-6
TGTGCCAGCAGACGAGAGGGGGCCATGGGGGCGGATACGCAGTATTTT | CASRREGAMGADTQYF | - | TRBD1 | TRBJ2-3 | TRBV2